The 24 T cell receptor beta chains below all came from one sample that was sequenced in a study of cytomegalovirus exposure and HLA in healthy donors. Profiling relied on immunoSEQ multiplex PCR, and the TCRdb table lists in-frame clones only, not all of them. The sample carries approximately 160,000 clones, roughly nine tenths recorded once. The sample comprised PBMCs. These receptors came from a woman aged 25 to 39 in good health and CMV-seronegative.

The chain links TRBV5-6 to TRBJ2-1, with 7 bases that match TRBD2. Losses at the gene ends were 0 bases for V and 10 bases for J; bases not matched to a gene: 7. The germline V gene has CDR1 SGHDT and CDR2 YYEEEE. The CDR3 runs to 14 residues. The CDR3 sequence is CASSLDGGSREQFF. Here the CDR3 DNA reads TGTGCCAGCAGCTTGGACGGCGGGAGTAGAGAGCAGTTCTTC.

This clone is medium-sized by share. The CDR3 DNA reads TGCGCCAGCAGCCAAGTCCCCGGGGGCTACACCGGGGAGCTGTTTTTT. This translates into CASSQVPGGYTGELFF. This chain uses TRBV4-3 with TRBJ2-2; D possibly uses TRBD1 or TRBD2 (6 bases each). The CDR3 has 16 residues. Germline V CDR1 and CDR2: LGHNA, YSLEER. Deletions cut 1 base from V and 3 bases from J, with 12 bases between.

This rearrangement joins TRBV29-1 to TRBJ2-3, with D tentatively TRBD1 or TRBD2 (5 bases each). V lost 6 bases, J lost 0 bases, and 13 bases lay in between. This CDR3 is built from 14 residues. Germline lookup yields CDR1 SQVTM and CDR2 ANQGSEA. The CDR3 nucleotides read TGCAGCGTGGTAGGGACCGCTAGCACAGATACGCAGTATTTT. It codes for CSVVGTASTDTQYF.

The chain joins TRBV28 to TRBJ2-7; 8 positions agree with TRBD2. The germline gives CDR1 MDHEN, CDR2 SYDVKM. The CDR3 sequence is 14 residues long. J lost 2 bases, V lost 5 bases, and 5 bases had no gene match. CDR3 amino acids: CASSLETSAYEQYF. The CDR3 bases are TGTGCCAGCAGTCTAGAGACTAGCGCCTACGAGCAGTACTTC.

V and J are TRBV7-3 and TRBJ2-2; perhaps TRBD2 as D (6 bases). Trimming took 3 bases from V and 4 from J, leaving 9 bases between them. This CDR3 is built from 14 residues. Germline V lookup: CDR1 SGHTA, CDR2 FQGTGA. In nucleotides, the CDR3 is TGTGCCAGCAGCTTTTCCGGGGGCACCGGGGAGCTGTTTTTT. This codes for CASSFSGGTGELFF.

This CDR3 reads CASSLEGVANYGYTF. Here the CDR3 DNA reads TGCGCCAGCAGCTTGGAGGGGGTGGCTAACTATGGCTACACCTTC. The chain carries TRBV5-1 and TRBJ1-2, with D possibly matching TRBD1 (6 bases). Trimming cost V 0 bases and J 0 bases, with 9 bases left between them. The germline V gene has CDR1 SGHRS and CDR2 YFSETQ. The CDR3 consists of 15 residues.

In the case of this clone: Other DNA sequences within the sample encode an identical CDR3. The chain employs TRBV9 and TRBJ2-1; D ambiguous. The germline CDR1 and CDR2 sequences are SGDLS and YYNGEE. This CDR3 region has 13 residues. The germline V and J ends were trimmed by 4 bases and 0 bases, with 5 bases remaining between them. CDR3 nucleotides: TGTGCCAGCAGCCCTAGCTCCTACAATGAGCAGTTCTTC. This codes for CASSPSSYNEQFF.

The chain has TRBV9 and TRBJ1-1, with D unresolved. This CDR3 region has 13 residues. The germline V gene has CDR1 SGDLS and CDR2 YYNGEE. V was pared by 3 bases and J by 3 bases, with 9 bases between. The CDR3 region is CASSAYMDTEAFF. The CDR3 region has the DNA TGTGCCAGCAGCGCATACATGGACACTGAAGCTTTCTTT.

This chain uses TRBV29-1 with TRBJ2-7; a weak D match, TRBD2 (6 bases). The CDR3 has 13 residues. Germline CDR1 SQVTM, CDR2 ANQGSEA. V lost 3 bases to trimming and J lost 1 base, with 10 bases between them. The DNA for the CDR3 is TGCAGCGTTGATGTACGGGAGTCCTACGAGCAGTACTTC. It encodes CSVDVRESYEQYF.

The chain's CDR3 is CASSPKWAGYNEQFF. As DNA, the CDR3 is TGTGCCAGCAGCCCAAAGTGGGCGGGGTACAATGAGCAGTTCTTC. V usage is TRBV7-9 and J usage is TRBJ2-1, with a possible D match to TRBD2 (6 bases). The germline V and J ends were trimmed by 5 bases and 4 bases, with 15 bases remaining between them. Per the germline V gene, CDR1 is SEHNR and CDR2 is FQNEAQ (reference sequence). CDR3 length: 15 residues.

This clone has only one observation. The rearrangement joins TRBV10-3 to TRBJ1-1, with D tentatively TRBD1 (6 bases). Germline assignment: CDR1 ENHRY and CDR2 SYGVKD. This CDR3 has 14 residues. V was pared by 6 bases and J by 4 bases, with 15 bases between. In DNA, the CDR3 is TGTGCCATCAGCTTGGGAGGAGGGGGCACTGAAGCTTTCTTT. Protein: CAISLGGGGTEAFF.

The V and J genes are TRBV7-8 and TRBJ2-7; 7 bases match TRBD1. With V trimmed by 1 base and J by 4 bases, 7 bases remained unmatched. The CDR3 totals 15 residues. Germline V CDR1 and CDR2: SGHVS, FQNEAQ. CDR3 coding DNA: TGTGCCAGCAGCTTAGTAGGCCAGGGGGATTACGAGCAGTACTTC. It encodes CASSLVGQGDYEQYF.

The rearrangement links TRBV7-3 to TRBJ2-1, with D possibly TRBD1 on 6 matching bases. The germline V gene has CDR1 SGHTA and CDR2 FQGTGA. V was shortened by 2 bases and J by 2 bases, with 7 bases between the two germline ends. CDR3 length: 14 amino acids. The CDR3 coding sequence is TGTGCCAGCAGCTTACAGGGGACCTACAATGAGCAGTTCTTC. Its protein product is CASSLQGTYNEQFF.

The CDR3 region is CASSWSNSPLHF. The CDR3 bases are TGTGCTAGTAGCTGGAGCAATTCACCCCTCCACTTT. This chain connects TRBV12-5 to TRBJ1-6; D is unclear. CDR1 is LGHNT, CDR2 FRNRAP, per germline. The V end was cut by 8 bases, the J end by 7 bases, with 9 bases between. The CDR3 runs 12 residues.

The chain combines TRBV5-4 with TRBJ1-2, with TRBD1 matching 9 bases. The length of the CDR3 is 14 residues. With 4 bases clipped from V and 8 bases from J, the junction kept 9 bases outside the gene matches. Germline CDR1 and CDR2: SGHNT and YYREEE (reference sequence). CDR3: CASSRKTGGDGYTF. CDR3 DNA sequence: TGTGCCAGCAGCAGAAAAACAGGGGGCGACGGCTACACCTTC.

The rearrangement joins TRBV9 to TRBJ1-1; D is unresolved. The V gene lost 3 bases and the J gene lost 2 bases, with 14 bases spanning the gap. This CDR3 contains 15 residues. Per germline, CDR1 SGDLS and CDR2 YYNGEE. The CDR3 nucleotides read TGTGCCAGCAGCGCAGATTTGAGACCCAACACTGAAGCTTTCTTT. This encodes CASSADLRPNTEAFF.

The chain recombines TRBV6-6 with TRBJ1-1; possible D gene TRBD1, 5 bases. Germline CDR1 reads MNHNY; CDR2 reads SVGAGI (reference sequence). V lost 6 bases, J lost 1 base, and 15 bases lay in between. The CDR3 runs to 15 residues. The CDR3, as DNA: TGTGCCAGCAGGACCGAGGCGCAGGGGAACACTGAAGCTTTCTTT. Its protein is CASRTEAQGNTEAFF.

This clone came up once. The CDR3 DNA reads TGTGCCAGCAGCCAAGAGGGTGCGCGCACAGATACGCAGTATTTT. The encoded protein is CASSQEGARTDTQYF. This rearrangement joins TRBV4-2 to TRBJ2-3, with D unresolved. This CDR3 spans 15 amino acids. V was pared by 0 bases and J by 1 base, with 8 bases between. Germline CDR1 reads LGHNA; CDR2 reads YNFKEQ.

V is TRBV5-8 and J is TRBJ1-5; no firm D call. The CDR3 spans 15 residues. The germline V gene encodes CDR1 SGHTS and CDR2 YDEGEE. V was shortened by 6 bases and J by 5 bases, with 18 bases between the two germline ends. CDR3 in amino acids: CASTQGESVHQPQHF. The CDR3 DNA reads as TGTGCCAGCACCCAAGGCGAGTCGGTGCATCAGCCCCAGCATTTT.

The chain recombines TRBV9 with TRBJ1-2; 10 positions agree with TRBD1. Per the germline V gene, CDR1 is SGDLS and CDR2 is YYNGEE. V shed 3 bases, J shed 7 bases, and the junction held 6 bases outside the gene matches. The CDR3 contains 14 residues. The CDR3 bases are TGTGCCAGCAGCGGCGACAGGGGGCCGGGTGGCTACACCTTC. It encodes CASSGDRGPGGYTF.

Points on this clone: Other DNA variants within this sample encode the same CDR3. The CDR3 reads CASSRRAYNEQFF. The CDR3, as DNA: TGTGCCAGCAGTCGTAGGGCCTACAATGAGCAGTTCTTC. The chain couples TRBV6-5 to TRBJ2-1; D is ambiguous. This CDR3 is built from 13 residues. V shed 5 bases and J shed 2 bases, with 7 bases lying between them. CDR1 and CDR2 from the germline V gene are MNHEY and SVGAGI.

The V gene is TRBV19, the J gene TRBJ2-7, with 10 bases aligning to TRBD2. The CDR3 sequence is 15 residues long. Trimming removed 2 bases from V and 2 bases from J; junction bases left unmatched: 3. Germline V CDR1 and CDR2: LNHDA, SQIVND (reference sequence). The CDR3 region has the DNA TGTGCCAGTAGTATAACTAGCGGGGAAACCTACGAGCAGTACTTC. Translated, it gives CASSITSGETYEQYF. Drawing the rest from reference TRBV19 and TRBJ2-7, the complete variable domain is DGGITQSPKYLFRKEGQNVTLSCEQNLNHDAMYWYRQDPGQGLRLIYYSQIVNDFQKGDIAEGYSVSREKKESFPLTVTSAQKNPTAFYLCASSITSGETYEQYFGPGTRLTVT.

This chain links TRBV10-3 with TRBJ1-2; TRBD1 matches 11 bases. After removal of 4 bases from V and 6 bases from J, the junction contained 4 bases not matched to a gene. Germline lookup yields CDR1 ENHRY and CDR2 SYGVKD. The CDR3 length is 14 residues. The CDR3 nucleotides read TGTGCCATCAGTGCCCGGGACAGGGGGGATGGCTACACCTTC. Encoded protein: CAISARDRGDGYTF.

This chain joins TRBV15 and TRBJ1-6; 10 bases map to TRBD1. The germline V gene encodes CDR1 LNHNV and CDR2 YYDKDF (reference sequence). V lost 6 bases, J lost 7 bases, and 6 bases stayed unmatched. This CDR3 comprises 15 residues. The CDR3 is CATSEDRGRNSPLHF. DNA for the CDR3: TGTGCCACCAGTGAGGACAGGGGGAGGAATTCACCCCTCCACTTT.